Listed here is a single T cell receptor (beta chain). Its antigen is currently unknown. The CDR3 runs 15 residues. In germline, CDR1 is MNHGY, CDR2 SAAAGT. V lost 5 bases and J lost 2, with 16 bases in between. These data come from a study of T cells in localized non-small cell lung cancer. Overall study findings and caveats: Compared with tumor, uninvolved adjacent lung displayed greater T cell clonality, ranking highest overall.

Sequencing used immunoSEQ multiplex PCR; TCRdb keeps in-frame clones, though not all of them. The repertoire holds 900 to 1,000 clones, approximately 18% seen once, with about 18% in the top ten. This material consisted of lung tumor tissue, taken before any cancer treatment. This sequence was found in an older female donor with stage I squamous cell lung carcinoma. The chain carries TRBV6-8 and TRBJ2-7; D is perhaps TRBD2 (7 bases). CDR3 amino acids: CASSRGGTATYEQYF. The CDR3, as DNA: TGTGCCAGCAGTAGGGGGGGGACTGCTACCTACGAGCAGTACTTC.